The rows below give T cell receptor beta chains drawn from one sample of a study of CD4 T cells in relation to SARS-CoV-2 and coronaviruses. Assay used: immunoSEQ multiplex PCR; TCRdb lists only in-frame clones, some missing. The data show fewer than 15,000 clones, around 73% seen once. Their antigens remain unidentified. The sample taken for sequencing was CD4+ T cells from PBMCs, cultured in vitro. Receptor source: a human donor in good health. The CDR3 runs from the conserved cysteine through the conserved F or W. D genes are given only for firm matches. Clone size is stated in some rows and not others, as once, few, many or a class when expanded.

TRBV7-9	TRBD2	TRBJ2-7	-	CASSPWGGEQYF	TGTGCCAGCAGCCCCTGGGGGGGCGAGCAGTACTTC
TRBV6-2/TRBV6-3	-	TRBJ2-7	-	CASSYGGQGREQYF	TGTGCCAGCAGTTACGGGGGCCAGGGAAGGGAGCAGTACTTC
TRBV29-1	-	TRBJ2-5	-	CSVIPSQETQYF	TGCAGCGTTATTCCTTCTCAAGAGACCCAGTACTTC
TRBV9	-	TRBJ1-4	once	CASSVGRREGGEKLFF	TGTGCCAGCAGCGTAGGGAGACGGGAGGGAGGTGAAAAACTGTTTTTT
TRBV6-2/TRBV6-3	TRBD1	TRBJ2-4	-	CASSYSVGQGTALGKNIQYF	TGTGCCAGCAGTTACTCGGTCGGACAGGGAACCGCCCTGGGCAAAAACATTCAGTACTTC
TRBV7-6	TRBD1	TRBJ2-1	-	CASSQIRDRSYNEQFF	TGTGCCAGCAGCCAGATCCGGGACAGGAGCTACAATGAGCAGTTCTTC
TRBV9	-	TRBJ2-7	-	CASSVARVPKYLGSYEQYF	TGTGCCAGCAGCGTAGCCAGAGTGCCTAAATACCTAGGCTCCTACGAGCAGTACTTC
TRBV5-6	-	TRBJ2-7	-	CASSLTNPYEQYF	TGTGCCAGCAGCTTGACCAACCCCTACGAGCAGTACTTC
TRBV4-3	-	TRBJ1-2	once	CASSQEGTRSGYTF	TGCGCCAGCAGCCAAGAGGGGACTCGGTCGGGCTACACCTTC
TRBV6-6	TRBD2	TRBJ2-3	-	CASSYSAGGGADTQYF	TGTGCCAGCAGTTACTCGGCGGGGGGAGGCGCAGATACGCAGTATTTT
TRBV5-1	-	TRBJ2-4	-	CASSLEGRWNIQYF	TGCGCCAGCAGCTTGGAAGGGCGATGGAACATTCAGTACTTC
TRBV3-1/TRBV3-2	-	TRBJ1-1	-	CASSQVFAPTTEAFF	TGTGCCAGCAGCCAAGTATTCGCCCCAACCACTGAAGCTTTCTTT
TRBV5-1	-	TRBJ2-7	few	CASSSNGLEGREQYF	TGCGCCAGCAGCTCGAACGGGCTTGAGGGACGCGAGCAGTACTTC
TRBV19	-	TRBJ1-1	-	CASRLSSWTDATEAFF	TGTGCCAGTAGGCTATCGTCGTGGACGGACGCCACTGAAGCTTTCTTT
TRBV5-1	-	TRBJ2-1	-	CASSSPGTGALSLAGVFTYNEQFF	TGCGCCAGCAGCTCACCCGGGACAGGGGCTTTGTCACTAGCGGGAGTATTTACCTACAATGAGCAGTTCTTC
TRBV5-1	-	TRBJ1-2	-	CASSLVSSAAGGYTF	TGCGCCAGCAGCTTGGTATCGTCGGCGGCCGGAGGCTACACCTTC
TRBV12-3/TRBV12-4	-	TRBJ1-1	-	CASSLRWNTEAFF	TGTGCCAGCAGTTTACGCTGGAACACTGAAGCTTTCTTT
TRBV6-5	TRBD2	TRBJ2-7	-	CASRASGPYEQYF	TGTGCCAGCAGGGCTAGCGGGCCCTACGAGCAGTACTTC
TRBV9	-	TRBJ2-7	-	CASSVGIGRGSYEQYF	TGTGCCAGCAGCGTAGGGATTGGGCGGGGCTCCTACGAGCAGTACTTC
TRBV7-9	TRBD2	TRBJ2-7	once	CASSLSGRTYEQYF	TGTGCCAGCAGCTTAAGCGGGAGGACCTACGAGCAGTACTTC
TRBV6-5	-	TRBJ2-3	-	CASTLRQKGTDTQYF	TGTGCCAGCACCCTGAGGCAGAAGGGCACAGATACGCAGTATTTT
TRBV21-1	-	TRBJ2-6	-	CASSLRPLRDLGANVLTF	TGTGCCAGCAGCCTCCGCCCACTTCGGGACTTAGGGGCCAACGTCCTGACTTTC
TRBV9	-	TRBJ2-3	-	CASSVSQDGHGYF	TGTGCCAGCAGCGTCTCCCAAGACGGGCATGGGTATTTT
TRBV5-1	-	TRBJ1-2	-	CASSFGVREGYTF	TGCGCCAGCAGCTTTGGCGTCAGGGAAGGCTACACCTTC
TRBV4-3	TRBD2	TRBJ2-1	-	CASSPGLAGRSNEQFF	TGCGCCAGCAGCCCGGGACTAGCGGGACGTTCCAATGAGCAGTTCTTC
TRBV7-9	-	TRBJ2-7	-	CASSLQSFYEQYF	TGTGCCAGCAGCTTGCAGTCTTTCTACGAGCAGTACTTC
TRBV19	TRBD2	TRBJ2-1	-	CASSIGVRGNEQFF	TGTGCCAGTAGTATAGGGGTGCGGGGGAATGAGCAGTTCTTC
TRBV7-9	-	TRBJ1-2	few	CASSSHEGYGYTF	TGTGCCAGCAGCTCCCACGAGGGCTATGGCTACACCTTC
TRBV3-1/TRBV3-2	-	TRBJ2-1	-	CASSQVHGGEQFF	TGTGCCAGCAGCCAAGTTCACGGAGGGGAGCAGTTCTTC
TRBV11-3	TRBD2	TRBJ2-3	-	CASSLNGGASDTQYF	TGTGCCAGCAGCTTAAACGGGGGGGCCTCAGATACGCAGTATTTT
TRBV4-3	-	TRBJ1-1	-	CASSQVFGQMNTEAFF	TGCGCCAGCAGCCAAGTATTTGGACAGATGAACACTGAAGCTTTCTTT
TRBV19	TRBD2	TRBJ2-3	-	CASNSDGRGITDTQYF	TGTGCCAGTAACTCCGACGGGAGGGGGATCACAGATACGCAGTATTTT
TRBV5-1	-	TRBJ1-1	once	CASSLVGQTGEAFF	TGCGCCAGCAGCCTCGTTGGGCAAACGGGTGAAGCTTTCTTT
TRBV4-3	TRBD1	TRBJ1-2	once	CASSRGQGAFYGYTF	TGCGCCAGCAGTCGAGGACAGGGGGCATTCTATGGCTACACCTTC
TRBV7-9	-	TRBJ2-7	-	CASSPLQGGFSSYEQYF	TGTGCCAGCAGCCCCCTGCAGGGCGGATTTAGCTCCTACGAGCAGTACTTC
TRBV24-1	-	TRBJ2-3	-	CATSGAGGSRGDTQYF	TGTGCCACCAGTGGGGCCGGGGGTTCCCGCGGGGATACGCAGTATTTT
TRBV4-1	TRBD1	TRBJ2-7	few	CASSQGPGQGTYEQYF	TGCGCCAGCAGCCAAGGACCGGGACAGGGAACCTACGAGCAGTACTTC
TRBV27	-	TRBJ2-7	-	CASSSNEGRFYEQYF	TGTGCCAGCAGCTCAAATGAGGGGCGGTTCTACGAGCAGTACTTC
TRBV7-9	TRBD1	TRBJ2-5	-	CASSSTYSGQEVEETQYF	TGTGCCAGCAGCTCAACCTATTCGGGACAGGAGGTTGAAGAGACCCAGTACTTC
TRBV6-2/TRBV6-3	-	TRBJ1-1	once	CASSTQGVTEAFF	TGTGCCAGCAGTACTCAGGGTGTCACTGAAGCTTTCTTT
TRBV11-3	TRBD2	TRBJ2-1	-	CASSRDGGRASEQFF	TGTGCCAGCAGCAGAGATGGCGGGAGGGCCAGTGAGCAGTTCTTC
TRBV10-1	TRBD1	TRBJ2-1	-	CASGPAGTGANEQFF	TGCGCCAGCGGACCGGCGGGGACAGGGGCAAATGAGCAGTTCTTC
TRBV7-3	-	TRBJ1-1	few	CASSLAPGPYTEAFF	TGTGCCAGCAGCTTAGCACCGGGGCCGTACACTGAAGCTTTCTTT
TRBV3-1/TRBV3-2	TRBD2	TRBJ2-7	-	CASSQRLGLAHAYEQYF	TGTGCCAGCAGCCAGAGACTGGGACTAGCGCATGCCTACGAGCAGTACTTC
TRBV7-9	TRBD2	TRBJ2-7	-	CASSPRTSGSDEQYF	TGTGCCAGCAGCCCCAGGACTAGCGGGAGCGACGAGCAGTACTTC